This T cell receptor (beta chain) stems from a study of cytomegalovirus exposure and HLA in healthy donors. Study-level points and caveats: Through in vitro validation, a few CMV-associated chains were shown to be specific for CMV antigens. Productive status was seen about 87% or about 30% of the time for most TCR beta V segments in an earlier analysis. Some V segments, including TRBV6-2 and TRBV6-3, were excluded as indistinguishable.

PCR used 60 Vbeta primers and 13 Jbeta primers. This table comes from immunoSEQ multiplex PCR, and its TCRdb copy is limited to in-frame clones, with some not included. The repertoire holds under 200,000 clones, with about three quarters as singletons. The CDR3 totals 15 residues. Unrecorded immune exposure was likely among donors, who were nominally healthy when sampled. A word on this clone: The antigen remains undetermined.

The sequenced sample consisted of PBMCs. This chain joins TRBV21-1 and TRBJ2-2; TRBD1, the D gene given by the table, was not confirmed from the DNA. TRBV21-1 is a listed pseudogene. The sequence came from a woman in her thirties or forties in good health and CMV-seronegative. The CDR3 DNA follows: TGTGCCAGCAGACGACAGGGCCCGGACACCGGGGAGCTGTTTTTT. Translation gives CASRRQGPDTGELFF.